This TCR beta chain was sequenced in a study of blood T cell repertoires in COVID-19. Repertoires were generated with immunoSEQ multiplex PCR, while TCRdb's copy carries only in-frame clones and drops some. Of some 220,000 clones in the sample, about 80% are singletons; the top ten hold about 1.3%. Germline V gene lookup returns CDR1 MDHEN and CDR2 SYDVKM. V gave up 10 bases and J gave up 0 bases, with 19 bases separating them. This CDR3 region has 16 residues. The sequence was collected from a woman aged 40 to 49 with acute COVID-19. This sequence joins TRBV28 and TRBJ1-5; possible D gene TRBD1, 6 bases. Sequencing was done on a sample of PBMCs or T cells enriched from blood (not recorded which). The CDR3 DNA reads TGTGCCACCAGCGATGTTAGGGGGAGTAGCAATCAGCCCCAGCATTTT. This encodes CATSDVRGSSNQPQHF.